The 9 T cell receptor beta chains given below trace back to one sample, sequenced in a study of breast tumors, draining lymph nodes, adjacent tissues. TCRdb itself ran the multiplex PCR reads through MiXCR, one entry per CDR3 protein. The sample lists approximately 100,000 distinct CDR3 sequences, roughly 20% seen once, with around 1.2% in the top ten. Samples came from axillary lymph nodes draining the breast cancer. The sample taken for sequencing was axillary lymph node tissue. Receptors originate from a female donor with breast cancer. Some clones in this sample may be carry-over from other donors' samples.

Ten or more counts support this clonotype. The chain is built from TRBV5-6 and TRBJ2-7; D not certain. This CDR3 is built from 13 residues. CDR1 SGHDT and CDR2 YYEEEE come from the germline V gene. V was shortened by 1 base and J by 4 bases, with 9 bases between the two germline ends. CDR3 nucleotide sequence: TGTGCCAGCAGCTTGCGAGCCAGGTACGAGCAGTACTTC. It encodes CASSLRARYEQYF.

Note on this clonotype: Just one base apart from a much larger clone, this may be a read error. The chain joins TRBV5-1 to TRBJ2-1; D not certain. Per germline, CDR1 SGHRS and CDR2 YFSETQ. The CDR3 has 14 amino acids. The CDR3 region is CASSWQQIWDERFF. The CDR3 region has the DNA TGCGCCAGCAGCTGGCAACAAATTTGGGATGAGCGGTTCTTC.

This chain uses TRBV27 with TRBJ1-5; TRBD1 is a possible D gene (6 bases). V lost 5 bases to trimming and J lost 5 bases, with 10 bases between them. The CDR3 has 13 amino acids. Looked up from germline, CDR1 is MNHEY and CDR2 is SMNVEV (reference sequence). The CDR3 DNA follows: TGTGCCAGCAGTCCCAACAGGGATCAGCCCCAGCATTTT. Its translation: CASSPNRDQPQHF.

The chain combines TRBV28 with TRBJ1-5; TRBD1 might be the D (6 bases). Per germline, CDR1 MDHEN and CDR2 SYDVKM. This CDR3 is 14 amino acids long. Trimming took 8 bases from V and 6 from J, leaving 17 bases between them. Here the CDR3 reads CASGGGGATQPQHF. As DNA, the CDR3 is TGTGCCAGCGGGGGGGGGGGGGCAACTCAGCCCCAGCATTTT. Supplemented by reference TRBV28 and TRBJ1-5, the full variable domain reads DVKVTQSSRYLVKRTGEKVFLECVQDMDHENMFWYRQDPGLGLRLIYFSYDVKMKEKGDIPEGYSVSREKKERFSLILESASTNQTSMYLCASGGGGATQPQHFGDGTRLSIL.

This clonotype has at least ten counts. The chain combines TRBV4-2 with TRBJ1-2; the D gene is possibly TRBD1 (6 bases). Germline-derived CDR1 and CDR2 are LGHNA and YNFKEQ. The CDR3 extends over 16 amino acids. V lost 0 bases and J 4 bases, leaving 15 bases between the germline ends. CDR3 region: CASSQETRRQAYGYTF. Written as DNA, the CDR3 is TGTGCCAGCAGCCAAGAGACCCGCCGACAGGCCTATGGCTACACCTTC.

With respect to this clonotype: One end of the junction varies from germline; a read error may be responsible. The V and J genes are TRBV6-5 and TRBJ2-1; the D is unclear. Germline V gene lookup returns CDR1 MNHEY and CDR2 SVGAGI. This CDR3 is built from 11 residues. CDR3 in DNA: TGTGCCAGCCGTTACAGTCATGAGCAGTTCTTC. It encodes CASRYSHEQFF.

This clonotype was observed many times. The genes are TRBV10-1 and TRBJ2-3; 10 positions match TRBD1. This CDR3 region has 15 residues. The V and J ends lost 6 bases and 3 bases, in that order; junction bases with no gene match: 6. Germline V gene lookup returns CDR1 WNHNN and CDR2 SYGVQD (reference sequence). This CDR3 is CASRMGDRGTDTQYF. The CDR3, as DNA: TGCGCCAGCAGAATGGGGGACAGGGGTACAGATACGCAGTATTTT.

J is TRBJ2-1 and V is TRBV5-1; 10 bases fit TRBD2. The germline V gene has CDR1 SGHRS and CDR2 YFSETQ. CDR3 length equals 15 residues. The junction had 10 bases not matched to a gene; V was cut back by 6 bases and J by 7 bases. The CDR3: CASTQGGSGRNEQFF. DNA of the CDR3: TGCGCCAGCACCCAGGGGGGTAGCGGGAGGAATGAGCAGTTCTTC.

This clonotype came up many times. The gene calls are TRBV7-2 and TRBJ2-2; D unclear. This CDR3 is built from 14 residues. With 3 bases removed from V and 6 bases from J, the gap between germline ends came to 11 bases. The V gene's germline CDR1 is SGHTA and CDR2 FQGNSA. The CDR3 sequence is CASSLRPHAGELFF. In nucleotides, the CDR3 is TGTGCCAGCAGCTTGAGGCCGCACGCCGGGGAGCTGTTTTTT.